This paragraph reports one TCR beta chain. These data are taken from a study of blood T cell repertoires in COVID-19. Sequenced by immunoSEQ multiplex PCR; TCRdb stores in-frame clones only, minus some. The top ten hold approximately 3% of the sample, which has 300,000 to 450,000 clones, roughly 90% seen once. This CDR3 comprises 15 residues. With V trimmed by 6 bases and J by 5 bases, 10 bases remained unmatched. CDR1 MNHEY and CDR2 SVGAGI come from the germline V gene. The gene calls are TRBV6-5 and TRBJ2-3; TRBD1 matches 8 bases. Sequencing used peripheral blood. The source is a woman younger than 45 with COVID-19, enrolled during active disease. The CDR3 bases are TGTGCCAGCAGCTATCGAGACAGGGGTCTAGATACGCAGTATTTT. The encoded protein is CASSYRDRGLDTQYF.